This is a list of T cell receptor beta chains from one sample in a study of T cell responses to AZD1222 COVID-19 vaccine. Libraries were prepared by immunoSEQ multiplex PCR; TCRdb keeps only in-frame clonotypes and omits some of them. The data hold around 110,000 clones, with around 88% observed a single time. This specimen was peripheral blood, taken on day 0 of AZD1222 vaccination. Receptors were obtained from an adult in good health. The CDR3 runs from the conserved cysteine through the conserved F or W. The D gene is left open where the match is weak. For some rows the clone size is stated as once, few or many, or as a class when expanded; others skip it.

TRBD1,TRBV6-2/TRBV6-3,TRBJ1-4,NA,CASSLLGQWEKLFF,TGTGCCAGCAGTCTACTGGGACAGTGGGAAAAACTGTTTTTT
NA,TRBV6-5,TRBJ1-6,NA,CASIEMGNSPLHF,TGTGCCAGCATAGAGATGGGAAATTCACCCCTCCACTTT
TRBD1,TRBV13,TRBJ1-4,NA,CASSLEAGDRGRKLFF,TGTGCCAGCAGCTTAGAGGCTGGGGACAGGGGGCGTAAACTGTTTTTT
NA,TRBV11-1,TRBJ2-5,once,CASSYAFDPGETQYF,TGTGCCAGCAGCTATGCCTTCGACCCCGGGGAGACCCAGTACTTC
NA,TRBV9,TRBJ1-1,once,CASSVGGWNTEAFF,TGTGCCAGCAGCGTAGGGGGCTGGAACACTGAAGCTTTCTTT
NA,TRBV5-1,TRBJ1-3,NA,CASSPAAKGTIYF,TGCGCCAGCAGCCCCGCTGCGAAAGGGACCATATATTTT
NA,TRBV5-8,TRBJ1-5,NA,CASTAVEENQPQHF,TGTGCCAGCACCGCCGTCGAGGAAAATCAGCCCCAGCATTTT
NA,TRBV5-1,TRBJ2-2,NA,CASSLGGLNTGELFF,TGCGCCAGCAGCTTGGGTGGACTGAACACCGGGGAGCTGTTTTTT
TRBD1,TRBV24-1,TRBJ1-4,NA,CATSDPGQNEKLFF,TGTGCCACCAGTGATCCGGGACAGAATGAAAAACTGTTTTTT
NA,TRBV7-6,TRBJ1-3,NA,CASSLAVARTADTIYF,TGTGCCAGCAGCTTAGCGGTCGCACGGACGGCAGACACCATATATTTT
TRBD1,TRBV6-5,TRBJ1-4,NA,CASRRQGSNEKLFF,TGTGCCAGCAGGAGACAGGGGTCTAATGAAAAACTGTTTTTT
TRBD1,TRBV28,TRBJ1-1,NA,CASSFRDRVPRPEAFF,TGTGCCAGCAGTTTCCGGGACAGGGTCCCCCGGCCCGAAGCTTTCTTT
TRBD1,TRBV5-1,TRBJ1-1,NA,CASSGGQGNEAFF,TGCGCCAGCAGCGGAGGACAGGGGAACGAAGCTTTCTTT
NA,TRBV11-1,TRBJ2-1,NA,CASSLGYYGPYNEQFF,TGTGCCAGCAGCTTAGGTTACTACGGACCATACAATGAGCAGTTCTTC
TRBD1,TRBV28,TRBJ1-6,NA,CASNIRDRVNSPLHF,TGTGCCAGCAATATCCGGGACAGGGTCAATTCACCCCTCCACTTT
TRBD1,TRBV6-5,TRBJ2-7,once,CASSLDRGGYEQYF,TGTGCCAGCAGTTTGGACAGGGGAGGGTACGAGCAGTACTTC
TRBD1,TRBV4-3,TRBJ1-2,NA,CASSQDPGTGSTNYGYTF,TGCGCCAGCAGCCAAGATCCCGGGACAGGTTCCACTAACTATGGCTACACCTTC
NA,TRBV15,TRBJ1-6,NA,CATSSNREGSPLHF,TGTGCCACCAGCAGTAACAGGGAGGGTTCACCCCTCCACTTT
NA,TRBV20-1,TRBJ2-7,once,CSAHYAYEQYF,TGCAGTGCTCATTATGCATACGAGCAGTACTTC
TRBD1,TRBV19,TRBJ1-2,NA,CASSRLTGGSGGYTF,TGTGCCAGTAGTAGACTGACAGGGGGCTCGGGAGGCTACACCTTC
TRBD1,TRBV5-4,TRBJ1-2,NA,CASSLQGIFDGYTF,TGTGCCAGCAGCTTACAGGGGATCTTCGACGGCTACACCTTC
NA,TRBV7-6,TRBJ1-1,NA,CASSSGGTEAFF,TGTGCCAGCAGCTCGGGGGGCACTGAAGCTTTCTTT
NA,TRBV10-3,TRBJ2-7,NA,CAISESTLPASMYF,TGTGCCATCAGTGAGTCGACATTACCGGCTAGCATGTACTTC
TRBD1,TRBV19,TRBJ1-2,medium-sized,CASSRTGAVTDGYTF,TGTGCCAGTAGTCGGACAGGAGCCGTGACAGATGGCTACACCTTC
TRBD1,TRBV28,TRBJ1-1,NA,CASSLDLTGLSHYEAFF,TGTGCCAGCAGTTTAGACCTGACAGGGTTGAGCCATTATGAAGCTTTCTTT
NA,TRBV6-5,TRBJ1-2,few,CASRRAALNYGYTF,TGTGCCAGCAGGCGTGCAGCACTCAACTATGGCTACACCTTC
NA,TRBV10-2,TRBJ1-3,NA,CATSEGPGNTIYF,TGCGCTACGAGCGAGGGGCCTGGAAACACCATATATTTT
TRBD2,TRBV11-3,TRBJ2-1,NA,CASSLFGSGSSNEQFF,TGTGCCAGCAGCTTATTTGGTAGCGGGAGTAGCAATGAGCAGTTCTTC
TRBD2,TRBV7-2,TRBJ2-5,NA,CASSPIFPSGGVVKTQYF,TGTGCCAGCAGCCCGATATTCCCTAGCGGGGGAGTAGTGAAGACCCAGTACTTC
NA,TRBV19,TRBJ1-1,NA,CASSFHGSLNTEAFF,TGTGCCAGTAGTTTCCACGGTTCCTTGAACACTGAAGCTTTCTTT
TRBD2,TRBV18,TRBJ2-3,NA,CASSPRLAGGVSDTQYF,TGTGCCAGCTCACCCAGACTAGCGGGAGGAGTATCGGATACGCAGTATTTT
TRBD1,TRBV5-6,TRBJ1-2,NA,CASSIQGRQGNYGYTF,TGTGCCAGCAGCATTCAAGGGCGACAGGGCAACTATGGCTACACCTTC